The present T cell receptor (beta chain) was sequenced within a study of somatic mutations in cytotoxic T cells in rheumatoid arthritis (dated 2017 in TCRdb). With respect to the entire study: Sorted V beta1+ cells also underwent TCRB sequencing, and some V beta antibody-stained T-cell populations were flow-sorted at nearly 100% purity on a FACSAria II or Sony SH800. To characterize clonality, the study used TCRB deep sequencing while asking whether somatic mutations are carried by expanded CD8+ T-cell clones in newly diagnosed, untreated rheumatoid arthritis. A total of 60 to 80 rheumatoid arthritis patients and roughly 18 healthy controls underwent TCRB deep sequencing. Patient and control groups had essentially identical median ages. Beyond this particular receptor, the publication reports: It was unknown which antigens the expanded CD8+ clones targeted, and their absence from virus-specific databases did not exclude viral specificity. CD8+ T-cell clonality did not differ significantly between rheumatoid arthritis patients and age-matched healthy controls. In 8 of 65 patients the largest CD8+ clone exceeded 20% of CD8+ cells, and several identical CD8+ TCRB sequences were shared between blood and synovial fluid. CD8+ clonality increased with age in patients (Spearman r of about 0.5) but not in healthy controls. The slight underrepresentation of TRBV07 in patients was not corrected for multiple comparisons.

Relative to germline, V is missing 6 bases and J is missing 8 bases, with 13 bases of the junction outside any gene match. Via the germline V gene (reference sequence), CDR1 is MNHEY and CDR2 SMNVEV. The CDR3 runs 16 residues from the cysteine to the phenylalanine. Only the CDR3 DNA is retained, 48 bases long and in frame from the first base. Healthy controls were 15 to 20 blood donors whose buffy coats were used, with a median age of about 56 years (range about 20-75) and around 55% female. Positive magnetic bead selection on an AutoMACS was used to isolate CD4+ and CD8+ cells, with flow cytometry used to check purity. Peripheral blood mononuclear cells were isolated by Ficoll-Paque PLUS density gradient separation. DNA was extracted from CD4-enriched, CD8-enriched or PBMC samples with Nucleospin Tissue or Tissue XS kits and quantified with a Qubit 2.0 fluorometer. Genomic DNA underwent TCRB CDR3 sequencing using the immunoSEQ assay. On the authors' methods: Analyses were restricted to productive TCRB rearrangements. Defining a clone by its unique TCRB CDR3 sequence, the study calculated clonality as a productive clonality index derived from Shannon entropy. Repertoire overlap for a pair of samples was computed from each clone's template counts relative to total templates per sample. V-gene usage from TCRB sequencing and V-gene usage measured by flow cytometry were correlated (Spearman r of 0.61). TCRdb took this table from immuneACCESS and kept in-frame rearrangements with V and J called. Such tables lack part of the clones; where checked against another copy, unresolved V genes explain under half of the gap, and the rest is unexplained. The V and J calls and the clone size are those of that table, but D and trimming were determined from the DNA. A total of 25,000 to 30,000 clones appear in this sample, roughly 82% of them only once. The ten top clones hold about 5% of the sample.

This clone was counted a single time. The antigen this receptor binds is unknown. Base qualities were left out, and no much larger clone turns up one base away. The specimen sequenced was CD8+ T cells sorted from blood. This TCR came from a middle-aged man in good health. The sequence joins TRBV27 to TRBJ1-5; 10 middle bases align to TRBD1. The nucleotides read TGTGCCAGCAGACCCCGAAGGACAGGGGGTGCGGAGCCCCAGCATTTT. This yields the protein CASRPRRTGGAEPQHF.